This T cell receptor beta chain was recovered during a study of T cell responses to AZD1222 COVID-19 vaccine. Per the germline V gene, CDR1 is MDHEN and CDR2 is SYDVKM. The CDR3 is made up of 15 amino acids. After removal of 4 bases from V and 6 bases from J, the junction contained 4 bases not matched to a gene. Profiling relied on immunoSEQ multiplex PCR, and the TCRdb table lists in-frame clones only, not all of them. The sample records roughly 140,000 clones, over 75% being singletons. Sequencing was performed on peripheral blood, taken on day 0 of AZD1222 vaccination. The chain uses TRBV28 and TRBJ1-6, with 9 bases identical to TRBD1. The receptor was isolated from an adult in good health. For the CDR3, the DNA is TGTGCCAGCAGTTCCGGACAGGGGAGTAATTCACCCCTCCACTTT. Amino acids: CASSSGQGSNSPLHF.